This T cell receptor beta chain was recovered during a study of T cells in Graves' hyperthyroidism and ophthalmopathy. Study results and caveats: A model built on 13 V-J features separated ophthalmopathy from stable hyperthyroidism.

Amplification of TCR beta CDR3 regions used RNA as the template. HTBI primers were employed in a first-round RT-PCR of the TCR CDR3. A single record per CDR3 protein comes from TCRdb applying MiXCR to the multiplex PCR reads. The sample carries about 550,000 distinct CDR3 sequences, roughly 20% recorded once. Across 18 months, stable Graves' hyperthyroidism was marked by no progression to ophthalmopathy. Reasons for excluding patients were uncontrolled infection, other autoimmune disease, pregnancy or lactation. Clinical symptoms, serum thyroxine, TRAb, thyroid ultrasound and orbital computed tomography informed diagnoses. This clonotype came up many times. Its antigen is still unknown. This TCR was sampled from a man younger than 30 with Graves' hyperthyroidism. The specimen was blood.

CDR3 nucleotide sequence: TGTGCCAGCAGTTTCTCCGGGACAAGAAATAATTCACCCCTCCACTTT. Translated: CASSFSGTRNNSPLHF. The V call is TRBV6-5, the J call TRBJ1-6, with D possibly TRBD1 on 6 matching bases. CDR1 and CDR2 (germline): MNHEY, SVGAGI. With 4 bases removed from V and 5 bases from J, the gap between germline ends came to 15 bases. This CDR3 has 16 residues.